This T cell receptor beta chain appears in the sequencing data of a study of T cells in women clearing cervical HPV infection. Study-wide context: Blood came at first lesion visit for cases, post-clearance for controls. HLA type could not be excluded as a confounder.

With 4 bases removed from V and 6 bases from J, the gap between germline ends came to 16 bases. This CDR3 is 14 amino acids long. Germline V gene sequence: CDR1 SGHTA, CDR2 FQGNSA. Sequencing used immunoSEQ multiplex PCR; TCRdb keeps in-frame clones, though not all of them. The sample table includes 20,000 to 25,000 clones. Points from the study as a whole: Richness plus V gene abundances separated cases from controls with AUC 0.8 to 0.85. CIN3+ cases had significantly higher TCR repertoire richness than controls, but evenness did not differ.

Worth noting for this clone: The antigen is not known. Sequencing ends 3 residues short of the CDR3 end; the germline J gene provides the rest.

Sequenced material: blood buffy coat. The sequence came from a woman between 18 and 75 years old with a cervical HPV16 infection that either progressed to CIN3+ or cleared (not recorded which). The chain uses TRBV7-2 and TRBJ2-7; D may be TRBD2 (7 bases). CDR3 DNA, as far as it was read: TGTGCCAGCAGCTCAATAAGGGGGACTACCGAG. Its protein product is CASSSIRGTTE. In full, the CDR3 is CASSSIRGTTEQYF.